This TCR beta chain was recorded in a study of shared clonotypes between healthy human individuals. Study background: Donor composition was a couple of women and a few men, aged 18 to 49.

Germline V gene sequence: CDR1 SGHRS, CDR2 YFSETQ. The CDR3 loop spans 14 amino acids. Trimming stripped 0 bases from V and 6 bases from J, with 11 bases between. Points on this clone: This same CDR3 is encoded by further DNA sequences in the sample.

Genomic DNA from each subset was divided evenly over several immunoSEQ plates. It was roughly 210 ng DNA, 25,000 to 35,000 T cell genomes, that sorted-subset replicate PCRs used. Sequencing was performed with immunoSEQ multiplex PCR; in TCRdb, only in-frame clones are kept and a portion is missing. The sample contains over a million clones, about 76% of which appear only once. Sequencing was done on a sample of memory CD4+ T cells sorted from blood. The sample's subset: CD45RA-negative fraction. The J gene is TRBJ2-3, the V gene TRBV5-1; D is possibly TRBD1 or TRBD2 (5 bases each). The clonotype originates from a man between 18 and 35 years old in good health. CDR3 loop: CASSLERGADTQYF. DNA for the CDR3: TGCGCCAGCAGCTTGGAGCGAGGGGCGGATACGCAGTATTTT.